This paragraph reports one T cell receptor (beta chain). The data originate from a study of blood T cell repertoires in COVID-19. TCRdb's copy holds only in-frame clones and misses some; the assay was immunoSEQ multiplex PCR. This table has 200,000 to 250,000 clones, 70% to 90% appearing once. CDR1 and CDR2 (germline): MNHEY, SVGEGT. Deletions cut 4 bases from V and 2 bases from J, with 6 bases between. The CDR3 has 13 amino acids. The clonotype was recovered from a man aged 18-30 years with active or convalescent COVID-19. The chain employs TRBV6-2 or TRBV6-3 and TRBJ1-3; no reliable D call. The sequencing sample was made of peripheral blood. In nucleotides, the CDR3 is TGTGCCAGCAGTTCACAGCCTGGAAACACCATATATTTT. Its translation is CASSSQPGNTIYF.